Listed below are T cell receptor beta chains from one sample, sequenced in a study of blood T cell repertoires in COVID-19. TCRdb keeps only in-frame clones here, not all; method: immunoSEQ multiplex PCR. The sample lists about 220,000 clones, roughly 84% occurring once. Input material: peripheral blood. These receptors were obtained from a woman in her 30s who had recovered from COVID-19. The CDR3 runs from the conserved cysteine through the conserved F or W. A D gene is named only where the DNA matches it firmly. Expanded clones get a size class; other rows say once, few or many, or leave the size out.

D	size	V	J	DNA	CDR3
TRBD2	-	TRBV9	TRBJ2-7	TGTGCCAGCAGCGTAGCGGCTAGCGGGTCCTACGAGCAGTACTTC	CASSVAASGSYEQYF
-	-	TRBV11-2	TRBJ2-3	TGTGCCAGCAGCTTATCAGCGGAGGGCACAGATACGCAGTATTTT	CASSLSAEGTDTQYF
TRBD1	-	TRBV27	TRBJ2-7	TGTGCCAGCAGTTTAATGGCACAGGGGAAGGACGAGCAGTACTTC	CASSLMAQGKDEQYF
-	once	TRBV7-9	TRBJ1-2	TGTGCCAGCAGCCCCCGCGAGCGCGGCTACACCTTC	CASSPRERGYTF
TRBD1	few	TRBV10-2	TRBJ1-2	TGCGCCAGCAGTGTACAGGGGGGCTGGGACTATGGCTACACCTTC	CASSVQGGWDYGYTF
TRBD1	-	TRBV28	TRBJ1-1	TGTGCCAGCAGTTCTCCATGGACAGGGCGGACTGAAGCTTTCTTT	CASSSPWTGRTEAFF
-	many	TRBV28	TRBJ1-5	TGTGCCAGCAGTTTTGACGGCGGGGGACAGCCCCAGCATTTT	CASSFDGGGQPQHF
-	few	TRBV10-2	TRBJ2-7	TGCGCCAGCACCCCGCTAGCCGACTACGAGCAGTACTTC	CASTPLADYEQYF
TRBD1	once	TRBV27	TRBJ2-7	TGTGCCAGCAGAGGGACAGGGGGGTACGAGCAGTACTTC	CASRGTGGYEQYF
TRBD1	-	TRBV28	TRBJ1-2	TGTGCCAGCAGCCTGACAGGGCTCTATGGCTACACCTTC	CASSLTGLYGYTF
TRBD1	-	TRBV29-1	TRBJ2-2	TGCAGCGCACCGGGACAGGGTAACACCGGGGAGCTGTTTTTT	CSAPGQGNTGELFF
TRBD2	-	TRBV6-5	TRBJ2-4	TGTGCCAGCAGTCGCCTTTGGGGGGGCAAAAACATTCAGTACTTC	CASSRLWGGKNIQYF
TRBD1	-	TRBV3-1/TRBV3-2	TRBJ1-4	TGTGCCAGCAGCCATCGGGACAGGCCTAATGAAAAACTGTTTTTT	CASSHRDRPNEKLFF
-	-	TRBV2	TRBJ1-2	TGTGCCAGCAACCCAGAACGTATGGGCAGGGTCAATGGCTACACCTTC	CASNPERMGRVNGYTF